The 10 T cell receptor beta chains reported below all come from one sample, sequenced in a study of blood T cell repertoires in COVID-19. The assay was immunoSEQ multiplex PCR, and TCRdb's table has in-frame clones only and misses some. The data contain over 250,000 clones, around 87% of them singletons. The source material was PBMCs or T cells enriched from blood (not recorded which). These receptors were taken from a woman under 40 who had recovered from COVID-19.

V usage is TRBV11-2 and J usage is TRBJ2-7; 7 bases line up with TRBD1. The length of the CDR3 is 17 residues. Germline V CDR1 and CDR2: SGHAT, FQNNGV. V shed 0 bases, J shed 3 bases, and the junction held 11 bases outside the gene matches. CDR3 sequence reads: CASSLDGGRGIFYEQYF. CDR3 DNA sequence: TGTGCCAGCAGCTTAGATGGGGGCAGGGGGATCTTCTACGAGCAGTACTTC.

This clone has a handful of counts. The J gene is TRBJ1-3, the V gene TRBV28, with TRBD1 as a possible D gene (6 bases). Trimming left V 1 base short and J 8 bases short, with 12 bases between. Germline assignment: CDR1 MDHEN and CDR2 SYDVKM. The CDR3 sequence is 14 residues long. The CDR3 bases are TGTGCCAGCAGTTTATATGGGGGCACACACACCATATATTTT. The encoded protein is CASSLYGGTHTIYF.

The CDR3 is CASSFRLPGQNSYEQYF. The DNA for the CDR3 is TGCGCCAGCAGCTTTCGATTACCGGGACAGAACTCCTACGAGCAGTACTTC. The V gene is TRBV5-1, the J gene TRBJ2-7; 7 nucleotides line up with TRBD1. This CDR3 contains 17 residues. Germline values: CDR1 SGHRS, CDR2 YFSETQ. V shed 2 bases and J 0 bases; nucleotides not matched to a gene: 11.

This clone was counted a single time. The genes are TRBV28 and TRBJ1-3; D gene unclear. This CDR3 is 12 amino acids long. From germline, CDR1 is MDHEN and CDR2 SYDVKM. The V gene lost 11 bases and the J gene lost 0 bases, with 8 bases spanning the gap. DNA for the CDR3: TGTGCCTCCTCAGGCTCTGGAAACACCATATATTTT. Its translation: CASSGSGNTIYF.

For this clone: This specimen includes other DNA sequences encoding the same CDR3. V and J are TRBV19 and TRBJ1-1; tentatively, D is TRBD1 (5 bases). The V gene's germline CDR1 is LNHDA and CDR2 SQIVND (reference sequence). The V and J ends lost 2 bases and 1 base respectively, with 5 bases between them. The CDR3 loop spans 13 amino acids. The CDR3, as DNA: TGTGCCAGTAGTATACAGGGGAACACTGAAGCTTTCTTT. This gives the protein CASSIQGNTEAFF.

J is TRBJ1-3 and V is TRBV18, with D possibly matching TRBD1 (5 bases). Germline-derived CDR1 and CDR2 are KGHSH and LQKENI. V was cut by 5 bases and J by 0 bases, with 5 bases left in between. The CDR3 contains 13 residues. The CDR3 sequence is CASSDSSGNTIYF. CDR3 DNA: TGTGCCAGCTCAGACAGCTCTGGAAACACCATATATTTT.

CDR3 sequence: CASSQDQVSAGNTIYF. Written as DNA, the CDR3 is TGCGCCAGCAGCCAAGATCAGGTCTCGGCGGGAAACACCATATATTTT. The chain carries TRBV4-1 and TRBJ1-3; D gene uncertain. CDR1 is MGHRA and CDR2 is YSYEKL in the germline V gene. V gave up 0 bases and J gave up 4 bases, with 13 bases separating them. The CDR3 extends over 16 amino acids.

This sequence joins TRBV5-4 and TRBJ2-3, with a weak D call TRBD2 (6 bases). The CDR3 contains 14 residues. Looked up from germline, CDR1 is SGHNT and CDR2 is YYREEE (reference sequence). V was clipped by 5 bases and J by 8 bases, with 18 bases between them. In DNA, the CDR3 is TGTGCCAGCAGTCCACGGGGCGGGGATTCTACGCAGTATTTT. Amino acids: CASSPRGGDSTQYF.

This chain connects TRBV27 to TRBJ2-1; 8 bases align to TRBD1. With V trimmed by 5 bases and J by 6 bases, 3 bases remained unmatched. Germline assignment: CDR1 MNHEY and CDR2 SMNVEV (reference sequence). The CDR3 loop spans 13 amino acids. This chain's CDR3 is CASSQGASNEQFF. CDR3 DNA sequence: TGTGCCAGCAGTCAGGGGGCGTCCAATGAGCAGTTCTTC.

The rearrangement links TRBV29-1 to TRBJ2-5; 7 nucleotides align to TRBD2. Trimming took 6 bases from V and 1 from J; bases not matched to a gene: 11. The germline CDR1 and CDR2 sequences are SQVTM and ANQGSEA. This CDR3 is 15 amino acids long. CDR3 region: CSVLVSRTSQETQYF. The CDR3 DNA reads as TGCAGCGTCCTGGTTTCCCGGACTAGCCAAGAGACCCAGTACTTC.